Shown below are 29 T cell receptor beta chains from a single sample sequenced in a study of monozygotic twins with inflammatory bowel disease. TCRdb derives one entry per CDR3 protein from the 5' RACE reads, leaving out DNA. This listing includes roughly 150,000 distinct CDR3 sequences. Sequencing was carried out using blood. The receptors were sampled from a human donor with ulcerative colitis or Crohn's disease, or a healthy co-twin of an affected twin (not recorded which).

The chain combines TRBV6-1 with TRBJ2-7. The germline CDR1 and CDR2 sequences are MNHNS and SASEGT. The CDR3 extends over 14 amino acids. The CDR3 sequence: CASRMTPSSYEQYF.

This chain connects TRBV6-2 or TRBV6-3 to TRBJ2-2; the TCRdb D gene call, TRBD1, has no DNA to confirm it. The CDR3 consists of 20 residues. Germline loops: CDR1 MNHEY, CDR2 SVGEGT. CDR3 sequence: CASSYQGPGPTFANTGELFF.

The chain is built from TRBV5-1 and TRBJ2-1; TCRdb reports TRBD2, a call that lacks DNA to check it against. The CDR3 contains 14 residues. The germline V gene encodes CDR1 SGHRS and CDR2 YFSETQ. CDR3: CASSAAGVSNEQFF.

This CDR3 is CASSASTYEQYF. The chain is built from TRBV5-1 and TRBJ2-7; TCRdb gives TRBD2 as the D gene, but with no DNA this cannot be confirmed. Germline V gives CDR1 SGHRS, CDR2 YFSETQ. This CDR3 spans 12 amino acids.

J is TRBJ2-3 and V is TRBV20-1; no DNA is available, so the TRBD2 call from TCRdb remains unchecked. The CDR3 loop spans 14 amino acids. Germline-derived CDR1 and CDR2 are DFQATT and SNEGSKA (reference sequence). CDR3 in amino acids: CSGEGEGLTDTQYF.

The chain joins TRBV5-1 to TRBJ2-3; lacking DNA, the TRBD2 call made by TCRdb goes unchecked. This CDR3 is built from 17 residues. The germline V gene encodes CDR1 SGHRS and CDR2 YFSETQ. The CDR3 region is CASSSRRLAQLTDTQYF.

The chain links TRBV28 to TRBJ2-2; TCRdb indicates TRBD1, and absent DNA this call remains unverified. Germline lookup yields CDR1 MDHEN and CDR2 SYDVKM. The CDR3 totals 17 residues. This chain's CDR3 is CASSLIWDRGKVGELFF.

J is TRBJ1-5 and V is TRBV18; the D gene TCRdb calls, TRBD1, cannot be checked with no DNA. This CDR3 region has 15 residues. Germline V CDR1 and CDR2: KGHSH, LQKENI. The CDR3 reads CASSRTGGSNQPQHF.

The chain uses TRBV5-1 and TRBJ1-6; TCRdb names TRBD1, which stays unverified in the absence of DNA. In germline, CDR1 is SGHRS, CDR2 YFSETQ. The length of the CDR3 is 16 residues. This CDR3 is CASSLLPTARDSPLHF.

This sequence joins TRBV28 and TRBJ2-5; TCRdb names TRBD1, which stays unverified in the absence of DNA. The CDR3 sequence is 16 residues long. The V gene's germline CDR1 is MDHEN and CDR2 SYDVKM. CDR3 loop: CASSRQGAPSQETQYF.

The V gene is TRBV7-2, the J gene TRBJ2-1; the D gene TCRdb calls, TRBD2, cannot be checked with no DNA. The CDR3 has 13 amino acids. Germline V gene sequence: CDR1 SGHTA, CDR2 FQGNSA. Here the CDR3 reads CASSNSGYNEQFF.

CDR3: CASSQDPAARETQYF. The V call is TRBV3-1, the J call TRBJ2-5; TCRdb designates TRBD2, a call that cannot be tested without DNA. This CDR3 is built from 15 residues. Looked up from germline, CDR1 is LGHDT and CDR2 is YNNKEL (reference sequence).

The chain joins TRBV20-1 to TRBJ2-1; TCRdb lists TRBD2, though no DNA is available to test this call. Germline V gene lookup returns CDR1 DFQATT and CDR2 SNEGSKA (reference sequence). The CDR3 is 15 residues long. The CDR3 loop reads CSARGGLAAYNEQFF.

The gene calls are TRBV6-1 and TRBJ1-1; TCRdb lists TRBD1, though no DNA is available to test this call. CDR1 and CDR2 from the germline V gene are MNHNS and SASEGT. This CDR3 is built from 15 residues. The CDR3 reads CPSSTRDRGNTEAFF.

The chain uses TRBV21-1 and TRBJ2-7; lacking DNA, the TRBD1 call made by TCRdb goes unchecked. TRBV21-1 is annotated as a pseudogene. The CDR3 totals 16 residues. The CDR3 spells CASSTDRGFVTYEQYF.

This chain joins TRBV5-4 and TRBJ2-3; the D call from TCRdb, TRBD2, cannot be confirmed without DNA. The CDR3 is made up of 16 amino acids. The germline gives CDR1 SGHNT, CDR2 YYREEE (reference sequence). The CDR3 here is CASSLGLRYGTDTQYF. The variable domain in full, completed from reference TRBV5-4 and TRBJ2-3, reads ETGVTQSPTHLIKTRGQQVTLRCSSQSGHNTVSWYQQALGQGPQFIFQYYREEENGRGNFPPRFSGLQFPNYSSELNVNALELDDSALYLCASSLGLRYGTDTQYFGPGTRLTVL.

J is TRBJ1-5 and V is TRBV20-1; TCRdb's D call of TRBD1 is untestable without DNA. The CDR3 is 15 amino acids. Germline V gene sequence: CDR1 DFQATT, CDR2 SNEGSKA (reference sequence). The CDR3 loop is CSAGDRRNSNQPQHF.

This chain uses TRBV18 with TRBJ2-7; TCRdb proposes TRBD2, but this gene call is untestable without DNA. The germline V gene has CDR1 KGHSH and CDR2 LQKENI. The CDR3 runs 14 residues. The CDR3 region is CASSPLGEGDEQYF.

This chain uses TRBV3-1 with TRBJ1-2; the TRBD1 assignment by TCRdb is unverifiable without DNA. The germline V gene encodes CDR1 LGHDT and CDR2 YNNKEL (reference sequence). This CDR3 comprises 15 residues. CDR3 amino acids: CASSQAGQLLGGYTF.

This chain links TRBV11-2 with TRBJ2-7. CDR1 and CDR2 (germline): SGHAT, FQNNGV. CDR3 length equals 13 residues. This CDR3 is CASSLSWSYEQYF.

V is TRBV20-1 and J is TRBJ1-1; TCRdb picks TRBD1, but there is no DNA to check that call. Germline lookup yields CDR1 DFQATT and CDR2 SNEGSKA (reference sequence). The CDR3 length is 14 residues. Here the CDR3 reads CSAREAGGNTEAFF.

The rearrangement uses TRBV4-2 and TRBJ2-7; TCRdb's D call of TRBD2 is untestable without DNA. The V gene's germline CDR1 is LGHNA and CDR2 YNFKEQ. This CDR3 contains 15 residues. The CDR3: CASSQDAGGTYEQYF.

The V gene is TRBV18, the J gene TRBJ2-2. Per germline, CDR1 KGHSH and CDR2 LQKENI. CDR3 length: 13 amino acids. The CDR3 reads CASSPHNTGELFF.

The V call is TRBV28, the J call TRBJ2-7; absent DNA, TCRdb's TRBD1 call cannot be checked. This CDR3 comprises 13 residues. The germline CDR1 and CDR2 sequences are MDHEN and SYDVKM. This CDR3 reads CASSFGQAYEQYF.

This rearrangement joins TRBV24-1 to TRBJ2-7. Germline V lookup: CDR1 KGHDR, CDR2 SFDVKD. The CDR3 sequence is 16 residues long. CDR3 amino acids: CATSDARPDGPYEQYF.

The chain carries TRBV10-3 and TRBJ2-1; TCRdb reports TRBD2, a call that lacks DNA to check it against. Per the germline V gene, CDR1 is ENHRY and CDR2 is SYGVKD. CDR3 length: 16 residues. The CDR3 region is CAISSSERETNNEQFF.

The J gene is TRBJ1-2, the V gene TRBV27; TCRdb names TRBD1, which stays unverified in the absence of DNA. Germline loops: CDR1 MNHEY, CDR2 SMNVEV (reference sequence). The CDR3 sequence is 13 residues long. Here the CDR3 reads CASSSGQGAGYTF.

The gene calls are TRBV6-5 and TRBJ2-7; TCRdb reports TRBD2, a call that lacks DNA to check it against. This CDR3 region has 17 residues. In germline, CDR1 is MNHEY, CDR2 SVGAGI. The CDR3 protein is CASSFLGLAGGTHEQYF.

The rearrangement joins TRBV7-9 to TRBJ2-2. This CDR3 has 13 amino acids. From germline, CDR1 is SEHNR and CDR2 FQNEAQ (reference sequence). CDR3 protein: CASSLEPPGELFF.